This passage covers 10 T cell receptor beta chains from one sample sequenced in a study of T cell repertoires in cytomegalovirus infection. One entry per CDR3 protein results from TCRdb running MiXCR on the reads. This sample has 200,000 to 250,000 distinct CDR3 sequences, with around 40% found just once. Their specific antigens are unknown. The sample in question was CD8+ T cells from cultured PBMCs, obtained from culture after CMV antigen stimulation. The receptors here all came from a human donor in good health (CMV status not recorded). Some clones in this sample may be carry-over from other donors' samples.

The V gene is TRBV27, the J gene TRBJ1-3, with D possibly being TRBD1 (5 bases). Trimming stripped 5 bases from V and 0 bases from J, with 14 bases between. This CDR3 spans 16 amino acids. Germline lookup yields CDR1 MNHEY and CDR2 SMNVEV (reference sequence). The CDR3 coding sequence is TGTGCCAGCAGTCTGACTGCAGGGTCCTCTGGAAACACCATATATTTT. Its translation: CASSLTAGSSGNTIYF.

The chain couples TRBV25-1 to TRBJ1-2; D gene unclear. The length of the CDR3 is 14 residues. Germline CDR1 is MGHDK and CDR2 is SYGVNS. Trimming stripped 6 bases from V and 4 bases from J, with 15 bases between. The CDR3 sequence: CASSYREEGYGYTF. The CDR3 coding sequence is TGTGCCAGCAGCTATAGGGAGGAGGGCTATGGCTACACCTTC.

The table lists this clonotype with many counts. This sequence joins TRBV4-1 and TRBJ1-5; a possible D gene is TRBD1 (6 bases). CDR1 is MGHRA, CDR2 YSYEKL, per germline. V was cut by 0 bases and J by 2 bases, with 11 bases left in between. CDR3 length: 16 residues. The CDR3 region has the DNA TGCGCCAGCAGCCAAGATTGGGCAGGGGGCAATCAGCCCCAGCATTTT. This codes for CASSQDWAGGNQPQHF.

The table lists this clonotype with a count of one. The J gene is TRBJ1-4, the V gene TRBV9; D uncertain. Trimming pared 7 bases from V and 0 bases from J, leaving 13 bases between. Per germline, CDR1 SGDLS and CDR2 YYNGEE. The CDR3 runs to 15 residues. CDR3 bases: TGTGCCAGCGGAGGAGACGGTGCAACTAATGAAAAACTGTTTTTT. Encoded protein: CASGGDGATNEKLFF.

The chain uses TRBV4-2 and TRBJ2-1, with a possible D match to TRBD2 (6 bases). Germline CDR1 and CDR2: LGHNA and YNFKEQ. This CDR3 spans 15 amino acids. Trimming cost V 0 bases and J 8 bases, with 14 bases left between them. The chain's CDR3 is CASSQDPGAMDEQFF. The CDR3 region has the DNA TGTGCCAGCAGCCAAGACCCGGGAGCGATGGATGAGCAGTTCTTC.

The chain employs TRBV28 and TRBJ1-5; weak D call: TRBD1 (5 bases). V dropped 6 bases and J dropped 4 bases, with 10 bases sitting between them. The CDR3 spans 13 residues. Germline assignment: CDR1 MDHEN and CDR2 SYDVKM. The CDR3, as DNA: TGTGCCAGCAGCCCGACAGATAATCAGCCCCAGCATTTT. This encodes CASSPTDNQPQHF.

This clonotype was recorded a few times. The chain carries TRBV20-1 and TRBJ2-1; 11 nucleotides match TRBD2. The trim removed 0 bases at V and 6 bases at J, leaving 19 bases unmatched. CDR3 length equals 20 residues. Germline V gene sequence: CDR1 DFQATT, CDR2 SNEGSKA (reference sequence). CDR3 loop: CSARDPLTSGTRYTRNEQFF. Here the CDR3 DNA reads TGCAGTGCTAGAGACCCCCTGACTAGCGGGACCCGGTATACGCGCAATGAGCAGTTCTTC.

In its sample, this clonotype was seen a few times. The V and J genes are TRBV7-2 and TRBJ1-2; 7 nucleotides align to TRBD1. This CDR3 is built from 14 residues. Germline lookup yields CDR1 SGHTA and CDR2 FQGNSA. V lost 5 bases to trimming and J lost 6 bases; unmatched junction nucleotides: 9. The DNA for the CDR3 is TGTGCCAGCAGCCACCGACAGGGTTGGGATGGCTACACCTTC. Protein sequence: CASSHRQGWDGYTF.

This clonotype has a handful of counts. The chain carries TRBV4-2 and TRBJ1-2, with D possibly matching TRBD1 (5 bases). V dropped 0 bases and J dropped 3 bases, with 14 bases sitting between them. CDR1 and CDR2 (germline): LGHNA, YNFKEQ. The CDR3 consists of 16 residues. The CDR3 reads CASSQDLMGDHYGYTF. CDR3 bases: TGTGCCAGCAGCCAAGATTTAATGGGGGATCACTATGGCTACACCTTC.

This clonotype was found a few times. CDR3 sequence reads: CASSRLAGGYEQYF. The CDR3 bases are TGTGCCAGCAGCCGCCTAGCAGGAGGCTACGAGCAGTACTTC. The V and J genes are TRBV12-3 or TRBV12-4 and TRBJ2-7, with D possibly matching TRBD2 (5 bases). The CDR3 consists of 14 residues. V dropped 6 bases and J dropped 3 bases, with 15 bases sitting between them.